The text below deals with one T cell receptor beta chain. The same CDR3 also results from other DNA sequences found in this sample. The sample is drawn from a study of radiation and T cells in renal cell carcinoma. Assay used: immunoSEQ multiplex PCR; TCRdb lists only in-frame clones, some missing. Counted here are around 99,000 clones, more than 65% occurring once; the ten biggest clones make up approximately 7.3%. The germline CDR1 and CDR2 sequences are SGHRS and YFSETQ. The CDR3 is 15 amino acids. V was pared by 5 bases and J by 5 bases, with 7 bases of the junction left unmatched. Noted time point: blood 4 weeks post-SBRT, at nephrectomy. The treatment is: 15 Gy SBRT to primary tumor, nephrectomy 4 weeks later.

The sample consisted of blood, taken from a patient whose treatment included radiotherapy and nephrectomy. V usage is TRBV5-1 and J usage is TRBJ2-5; 12 nucleotides line up with TRBD1. This sequence was found in a man between 60 and 70 years old with renal cell carcinoma. This chain's CDR3 is CASSPGQGAGETQYF. For the CDR3, the DNA is TGCGCCAGCAGTCCGGGACAGGGGGCAGGCGAGACCCAGTACTTC.